The 30 T cell receptor beta chains below all came from one sample that was sequenced in a study of cytotoxic CD8 clonotypes in ibrutinib-treated CLL. Profiled with immunoSEQ multiplex PCR; TCRdb holds only in-frame clones, not every one. In the table there are around 330,000 clones, roughly 70% of which are singletons. The sample consisted of PBMCs, taken after 36 months of ibrutinib treatment. The receptors were gathered from a human donor with chronic lymphocytic leukemia.

V usage is TRBV7-2 and J usage is TRBJ2-3; tentative D call: TRBD1 (5 bases). V gave up 3 bases and J gave up 2 bases, with 18 bases separating them. Germline lookup yields CDR1 SGHTA and CDR2 FQGNSA. This CDR3 is 17 amino acids long. The CDR3 DNA is TGTGCCAGCAGCTTTGTTCGTCGACAGATTTACACAGATACGCAGTATTTT. The encoded protein is CASSFVRRQIYTDTQYF. The full variable domain, its missing parts supplied by reference TRBV7-2 and TRBJ2-3, is GAGVSQSPSNKVTEKGKDVELRCDPISGHTALYWYRQSLGQGLEFLIYFQGNSAPDKSGLPSDRFSAERTGGSVSTLTIQRTQQEDSAVYLCASSFVRRQIYTDTQYFGPGTRLTVL.

The chain has TRBV19 and TRBJ2-7, with TRBD2 as a possible D gene (5 bases). Deletions cut 0 bases from V and 2 bases from J, with 11 bases between. The germline V gene has CDR1 LNHDA and CDR2 SQIVND (reference sequence). The CDR3 contains 15 residues. The DNA of the CDR3 is TGTGCCAGTAGTATAGATCCGGGAACGGCCTACGAGCAGTACTTC. It is translated as CASSIDPGTAYEQYF.

As to this clone: One base away lies a much larger clone, so this may be a sequencing read error. The chain couples TRBV6-1 to TRBJ2-7; no reliable D call. With 5 bases removed from V and 3 bases from J, the gap between germline ends came to 2 bases. This CDR3 has 10 amino acids. Germline-derived CDR1 and CDR2 are MNHNS and SASEGT. The CDR3 coding sequence is TGTGCCAGCAGTTACTACGAGCAGTACTTC. This encodes CASSYYEQYF.

The chain has TRBV7-3 and TRBJ2-7; 9 nucleotides line up with TRBD1. Per the germline V gene, CDR1 is SGHTA and CDR2 is FQGTGA. The CDR3 covers 14 residues. Trimming took 4 bases from V and 3 from J; bases not matched to a gene: 4. CDR3 DNA: TGTGCCAGCAGCTCACAGGGGGCGAACTACGAGCAGTACTTC. Translated: CASSSQGANYEQYF. The complete variable domain, with remaining parts taken from reference TRBV7-3 and TRBJ2-7, reads GAGVSQTPSNKVTEKGKYVELRCDPISGHTALYWYRQSLGQGPEFLIYFQGTGAADDSGLPNDRFFAVRPEGSVSTLKIQRTERGDSAVYLCASSSQGANYEQYFGPGTRLTVT.

The V gene is TRBV9, the J gene TRBJ1-3, with D tentatively TRBD1 (5 bases). Trimming stripped 4 bases from V and 5 bases from J, with 13 bases between. Per germline, CDR1 SGDLS and CDR2 YYNGEE. The CDR3 loop spans 14 amino acids. The CDR3 here is CASSPETVRNTIYF. The CDR3 DNA follows: TGTGCCAGCAGCCCAGAGACAGTCAGAAACACCATATATTTT. The full variable domain, completed using reference TRBV9 and TRBJ1-3, is DSGVTQTPKHLITATGQRVTLRCSPRSGDLSVYWYQQSLDQGLQFLIQYYNGEERAKGNILERFSAQQFPDLHSELNLSSLELGDSALYFCASSPETVRNTIYFGEGSWLTVV.

The V call is TRBV5-6, the J call TRBJ2-5, with 9 bases lining up with TRBD1. The CDR3 loop spans 15 amino acids. J lost 5 bases, V lost 3 bases, and 8 bases had no gene match. Germline assignment: CDR1 SGHDT and CDR2 YYEEEE. Here the CDR3 DNA reads TGTGCCAGCAGCTACCCCACAGGGGGCGAGGAGACCCAGTACTTC. Translated: CASSYPTGGEETQYF.

This clone occurred a few times. The rearrangement uses TRBV19 and TRBJ2-7, with D hard to call. The CDR3 runs 12 residues. In germline, CDR1 is LNHDA, CDR2 SQIVND (reference sequence). Between the trimmed V and J ends, which lost 3 bases and 6 bases, there was a span of 9 bases. The chain's CDR3 is CASSILNGEQYF. CDR3 sequence (DNA): TGTGCCAGTAGTATTCTCAACGGCGAGCAGTACTTC. Together with reference TRBV19 and TRBJ2-7, the CDR3 gives the full variable domain: DGGITQSPKYLFRKEGQNVTLSCEQNLNHDAMYWYRQDPGQGLRLIYYSQIVNDFQKGDIAEGYSVSREKKESFPLTVTSAQKNPTAFYLCASSILNGEQYFGPGTRLTVT.

This sequence joins TRBV28 and TRBJ2-3; no firm D call. The germline V and J ends were trimmed by 4 bases and 2 bases, with 19 bases remaining between them. Germline-derived CDR1 and CDR2 are MDHEN and SYDVKM. The CDR3 covers 17 residues. The CDR3 spells CASSSLSRLLLTDTQYF. The CDR3 bases are TGTGCCAGCAGTTCGCTCTCCCGCCTACTCCTCACAGATACGCAGTATTTT. Full variable domain (missing parts from reference TRBV28 and TRBJ2-3): DVKVTQSSRYLVKRTGEKVFLECVQDMDHENMFWYRQDPGLGLRLIYFSYDVKMKEKGDIPEGYSVSREKKERFSLILESASTNQTSMYLCASSSLSRLLLTDTQYFGPGTRLTVL.

The chain combines TRBV11-3 with TRBJ2-7, with TRBD2 identical over 8 bases. The CDR3 runs to 13 residues. J lost 3 bases, V lost 3 bases, and 1 base had no gene match. CDR1 and CDR2 (germline): SGHNT, YENEEA. The CDR3 DNA reads as TGTGCCAGCAGCTTCAGCGGGGGCTACGAGCAGTACTTC. This encodes CASSFSGGYEQYF.

The rearrangement uses TRBV5-4 and TRBJ1-1; D gene unclear. Trimming removed 5 bases from V and 0 bases from J, with 11 bases in between. The CDR3 extends over 14 amino acids. Germline V gene sequence: CDR1 SGHNT, CDR2 YYREEE (reference sequence). CDR3 region: CASRGGNMNTEAFF. The CDR3 bases are TGTGCCAGCAGGGGTGGGAACATGAACACTGAAGCTTTCTTT.

The V gene is TRBV28, the J gene TRBJ1-1; D remains ambiguous. The V end was cut by 3 bases, the J end by 4 bases, with 9 bases between. Germline V gene lookup returns CDR1 MDHEN and CDR2 SYDVKM. This CDR3 region has 13 residues. CDR3 DNA sequence: TGTGCCAGCAGTTTGAGTCCGATCACTGAAGCTTTCTTT. Protein sequence: CASSLSPITEAFF.

V gene TRBV7-9 combines with J gene TRBJ1-1; weak D call: TRBD1 (5 bases). Germline-derived CDR1 and CDR2 are SEHNR and FQNEAQ (reference sequence). CDR3 length equals 14 residues. The ends were cut back, 1 base at V and 5 bases at J, with 11 bases in the middle. The CDR3: CASSLVEGRTEAFF. As DNA, the CDR3 is TGTGCCAGCAGCTTAGTGGAGGGGCGGACTGAAGCTTTCTTT.

The V call is TRBV25-1, the J call TRBJ2-7; 7 bases agree with TRBD1. CDR3 size: 14 residues. The V gene's germline CDR1 is MGHDK and CDR2 SYGVNS. V lost 5 bases to trimming and J lost 2 bases; unmatched junction nucleotides: 6. As DNA, the CDR3 is TGTGCCAGCAGTTCGGCTCAGGGGGCCTACGAGCAGTACTTC. Its translation: CASSSAQGAYEQYF.

J is TRBJ2-7 and V is TRBV11-2; D call uncertain. Germline assignment: CDR1 SGHAT and CDR2 FQNNGV. Trimming took off 1 base at V and 0 bases at J, with 13 bases between the two ends. The CDR3 loop spans 16 amino acids. The CDR3: CASSLGFLWSSYEQYF. DNA of the CDR3: TGTGCCAGCAGCTTAGGTTTTCTCTGGAGCTCCTACGAGCAGTACTTC.

The gene calls are TRBV21-1 and TRBJ2-7; whether TRBD1, the table's D call, matches the DNA was not checked. TRBV21-1 is designated a pseudogene. The CDR3 contains 17 residues. The DNA for the CDR3 is TGTGCCAGCAGCAAAGATTGTTCCCGGGACAGGGTCAACGAGCAGTACTTC. It encodes CASSKDCSRDRVNEQYF.

The V and J genes are TRBV27 and TRBJ1-6; no clear D. This CDR3 spans 13 amino acids. Trimming cost V 5 bases and J 9 bases, with 11 bases left between them. Germline V lookup: CDR1 MNHEY, CDR2 SMNVEV (reference sequence). CDR3 protein: CASSQGFSSPLHF. For the CDR3, the DNA is TGTGCCAGCAGTCAAGGGTTCAGTTCACCCCTCCACTTT.

This clone appeared a few times. The chain joins TRBV11-2 to TRBJ2-7; D is ambiguous. Germline CDR1 reads SGHAT; CDR2 reads FQNNGV. V was trimmed by 0 bases and J by 7 bases, leaving 10 bases between them. This CDR3 has 13 amino acids. The CDR3 sequence is CASSLDMSREQYF. The DNA for the CDR3 is TGTGCCAGCAGCTTAGATATGTCAAGGGAGCAGTACTTC.

This clone was observed a handful of times. This chain joins TRBV4-1 and TRBJ2-6, with D uncertain. This CDR3 has 15 residues. Germline CDR1 and CDR2: MGHRA and YSYEKL. V dropped 7 bases and J dropped 0 bases, with 10 bases sitting between them. The CDR3 loop reads CASTPRLSGANVLTF. DNA of the CDR3: TGCGCCAGCACCCCAAGGCTCTCTGGGGCCAACGTCCTGACTTTC.

The rearrangement uses TRBV27 and TRBJ2-7; a weak D match, TRBD2 (6 bases). CDR3 size: 13 residues. Deletions cut 8 bases from V and 7 bases from J, with 18 bases between. CDR1 is MNHEY, CDR2 SMNVEV, per germline (reference sequence). The CDR3 DNA follows: TGTGCCAGCTCCTCGGGACTCCGCTGGGAGCAGTACTTC. The encoded protein is CASSSGLRWEQYF.

This clone was counted only a few times. The genes are TRBV12-5 and TRBJ2-3; no reliable D call. The germline CDR1 and CDR2 sequences are LGHNT and FRNRAP. V gave up 3 bases and J gave up 6 bases, with 4 bases separating them. The CDR3 covers 11 residues. CDR3 loop: CASGFADTQYF. CDR3 DNA: TGTGCTAGTGGTTTTGCGGATACGCAGTATTTT.

The V and J genes are TRBV5-1 and TRBJ2-5; D gene ambiguous. Germline assignment: CDR1 SGHRS and CDR2 YFSETQ. This CDR3 comprises 16 residues. V was pared by 0 bases and J by 1 base, with 13 bases between. DNA for the CDR3: TGCGCCAGCAGCTTGGGCGCGATCTCCCGCCAAGAGACCCAGTACTTC. Its protein product is CASSLGAISRQETQYF.

The chain recombines TRBV29-1 with TRBJ2-1, with D perhaps TRBD1 (6 bases). With 4 bases removed from V and 8 bases from J, the gap between germline ends came to 15 bases. The CDR3 is made up of 13 amino acids. CDR1 is SQVTM and CDR2 is ANQGSEA in the germline V gene. The CDR3 DNA reads TGCAGCGTTGGTCCAGGGGAAGGCTATGAGCAGTTCTTC. As protein: CSVGPGEGYEQFF.

The chain combines TRBV7-8 with TRBJ2-5; D ambiguous. Germline lookup yields CDR1 SGHVS and CDR2 FQNEAQ. Trimming cost V 1 base and J 5 bases, with 5 bases left between them. The CDR3 contains 12 residues. The CDR3 DNA follows: TGTGCCAGCAGCTTAGTGGGGGAGACCCAGTACTTC. Amino acids: CASSLVGETQYF.

The chain is built from TRBV5-1 and TRBJ1-2, with D possibly TRBD1 on 5 matching bases. There are 16 residues in the CDR3. Per germline, CDR1 SGHRS and CDR2 YFSETQ. Trimming cost V 0 bases and J 1 base, with 13 bases left between them. CDR3 bases: TGCGCCAGCAGCTTGGTTCAGGGAACCAATAACTATGGCTACACCTTC. Translated, it gives CASSLVQGTNNYGYTF. Looking up the rest from reference TRBV5-1 and TRBJ1-2 gives the full variable domain: KAGVTQTPRYLIKTRGQQVTLSCSPISGHRSVSWYQQTPGQGLQFLFEYFSETQRNKGNFPGRFSGRQFSNSRSEMNVSTLELGDSALYLCASSLVQGTNNYGYTFGSGTRLTVV.

This clone has just one count. This rearrangement joins TRBV29-1 to TRBJ1-1, with TRBD1 as a possible D gene (6 bases). The CDR3 sequence is 14 residues long. CDR1 is SQVTM, CDR2 ANQGSEA, per germline. Trimming removed 7 bases at V and 4 bases at J, with 19 bases between. For the CDR3, the DNA is TGCAGCGCAGCGCGGGGGGGCCGAGGCACTGAAGCTTTCTTT. Translating gives CSAARGGRGTEAFF.

V and J are TRBV7-3 and TRBJ2-1, with D tentatively TRBD1 (5 bases). The CDR3 totals 13 residues. Germline assignment: CDR1 SGHTA and CDR2 FQGTGA. V was pared by 4 bases and J by 7 bases, with 11 bases between. CDR3 sequence reads: CASSSSGNNEQFF. The CDR3 nucleotides read TGTGCCAGCAGCTCTTCAGGGAATAATGAGCAGTTCTTC.

This clone showed up just once. The V and J genes are TRBV10-2 and TRBJ2-1; 8 positions agree with TRBD2. CDR3 length: 16 amino acids. With 6 bases clipped from V and 6 bases from J, the junction kept 13 bases outside the gene matches. Germline lookup yields CDR1 WSHSY and CDR2 SAAADI. As DNA, the CDR3 is TGCGCCAGCAGCCCTCGAGGGCTAGCGGGCCCCAATGAGCAGTTCTTC. The encoded protein is CASSPRGLAGPNEQFF.

The chain employs TRBV19 and TRBJ1-1, with 7 positions matching TRBD1. CDR1 LNHDA and CDR2 SQIVND come from the germline V gene (reference sequence). The trim removed 6 bases at V and 1 base at J, leaving 5 bases unmatched. The CDR3 spans 14 residues. CDR3 bases: TGTGCCAGTAGGACAGGGTCCAGGAACACTGAAGCTTTCTTT. This translates into CASRTGSRNTEAFF.

This sequence joins TRBV6-1 and TRBJ1-2; TRBD1 might be the D (6 bases). V lost 3 bases to trimming and J lost 5 bases, with 10 bases between them. The CDR3 contains 13 residues. Germline CDR1 reads MNHNS; CDR2 reads SASEGT. This chain's CDR3 is CASSERGEYGYTF. The CDR3 DNA is TGTGCCAGCAGTGAGAGGGGGGAGTATGGCTACACCTTC.

This clone turned up a few times. The chain has TRBV2 and TRBJ2-4, with D unresolved. Trimming cost V 4 bases and J 5 bases, with 6 bases left between them. This CDR3 contains 12 residues. The germline gives CDR1 SNHLY, CDR2 FYNNEI. For the CDR3, the DNA is TGTGCCAGCAGTGGGCGAGAAAACATTCAGTACTTC. Its protein product is CASSGRENIQYF.